This T cell receptor beta chain was recorded in a study of shared clonotypes between healthy human individuals (dated by TCRdb to 2019 to 2021). Notes on the research overall: The cohort included a few men and a couple of women between 18 and 49 years of age. Per donor, three plates each were used for CD4 naive and CD4 memory, two for CD8 naive, and one for CD8 memory. Blood TCR repertoires of a handful of healthy adults were deeply sequenced to estimate repertoire size and the extent of clonotype sharing between individuals. Different laboratories and diverse techniques were used to prepare libraries and sequence TCR repertoires, to increase sequencing depth and limit assay-specific biases. Per donor, leukapheresis produced somewhere between about 0.94 and 9.5 billion PBMCs.

The donors were healthy, HIV-negative adults who had no recently reported acute infections or vaccinations. All donors were Caucasian adults living in Nashville, Tennessee, USA. CD4+ T cells were enriched by magnetic negative selection; naive cells were then positively selected on CD45RA, and the negative fraction formed the memory subset. Blood was collected by leukapheresis, and PBMCs were isolated by Ficoll-Histopaque density gradient centrifugation and then cryopreserved in liquid nitrogen vapor phase. Purity and quantity of every magnetically sorted T cell population were checked by analytical flow cytometry. Genomic DNA was isolated from each sorted fraction and quantified by UV absorbance on a Nanodrop 2000c. Overall study outcomes, separate from this receptor: Pairwise subsampling led to the expectation that sequencing depth would affect the degree of clonotype sharing among donors. Sampling was restricted to blood, and TCR repertoires in tissues likely differ from the TCR repertoires found in blood. Rarefaction of sorted-subset datasets indicated incomplete sequencing despite the large sequencing depth. Because the study included only a small number of donors, the genetic and exposure-history diversity represented was limited. Compared with non-shared clonotypes, clonotypes shared by all four sorted-subset donors had higher generation probabilities. Naive subsets generally had larger estimated clonotype richness than memory subsets. When a few donors were compared, the shared fraction of clonotypes was about 5% for naive CD4, 3% to 4% for naive CD8, 2% to 2.5% for memory CD4, and roughly 0.4% for memory CD8.

The CDR3 holds 16 amino acids from the cysteine to the phenylalanine. The CDR3 DNA has 48 bases and is translated from base 1. Looking up the germline V gene yields CDR1 MGHRA and CDR2 YSYEKL. Between the V and J ends, shortened by 0 bases and 6 bases respectively, the junction contains 16 bases. Using the deep immunoSEQ assay, TCR CDR3 regions were amplified from genomic DNA by multiplex PCR. For each cell subset, the extracted genomic DNA was distributed evenly across all wells of several immunoSEQ 96-well plates, and each plate served as one replicate. For sorted subsets, approximately 210 ng genomic DNA, equal to tens of thousands of T cell genomes, was loaded into each replicate PCR. The purified libraries were quantified using a Qubit 3.0 fluorometer, sized with a Bioanalyzer 2100, and then quantified again using the KAPA Library Quantification kit. Each immunoSEQ 96-well plate was sequenced on its own single-read 150-cycle Illumina NextSeq 550 flow cell. The authors processed their data as follows. Because only junctional sequences without quality scores were contained in the immunoSEQ output, filtering matching that applied to full-length reads could not be performed. To assign V/J genes and CDR3, sequences were annotated against IMGT germline references using PyIR, a Python wrapper for IgBLAST v1.9. Reads with weak V/J assignments (E-value above 1e-6), missing CDR3, stop codons, out-of-frame junctions, or ambiguous translated residues were removed. V3J clonotypes were defined as sequences sharing an identical inferred V gene, J gene, and CDR3 amino acid sequence. To compute the percentage overlap between repertoires, the number of shared unique clonotypes was divided by the size of the smaller repertoire. Richness of each repertoire was evaluated using RTK rarefaction, the Chao1 estimator, and Recon v2.1 estimates of unobserved clonotypes. Generation probabilities for all TCRbeta clonotypes obtained by the gDNA method from a handful of donors were computed using OLGA. Sourced from immuneACCESS, this table was stored by TCRdb with only in-frame sequences that have V and J called. A share of the clones is absent; for the studies checked, an unresolved V gene accounts for under half, and the remainder has no known explanation. That table is the source of V, J and clone size, and D and trimming were worked out from the DNA. The sample profile shows 2.3 million or so clones; 93% of them were found once. The ten largest make up under 0.45% of the sample.

About this clone itself: Its target antigen remains unknown. Base qualities were left out, and no much larger clone turns up one base away.

The sequence links TRBV4-1 to TRBJ2-3; TRBD2 is a weak D gene call, 5 bases matching. Source material: naive CD4+ T cells from PBMCs. The cell subset or site label on this specimen signifies: CD45RA+ positively selected. The receptor comes from a man aged 18-30 years in good health. Some clones in this sample may be carry-over from other donors' samples. DNA sequence: TGCGCCAGCAGCCAAGATGGGAGCGGCCGGTCGGATACGCAGTATTTT. The translation is CASSQDGSGRSDTQYF.